The 20 T cell receptor beta chains below were found in one sample sequenced in a study of Graves' ophthalmopathy and Graves' hyperthyroidism. Using RNA transcripts, the TCR beta CDR3 regions were amplified. First-round RT-PCR relied on HTBI primers, and a second-round multiplex PCR came next. TCRdb re-derived calls from the multiplex PCR reads in MiXCR, one entry per CDR3 protein. The data hold 300,000 to 450,000 distinct CDR3 sequences, with about a sixth observed a single time. Sequenced: peripheral blood. These receptors came from an adult woman with stable Graves' hyperthyroidism.

This clonotype has ten or more counts. V usage is TRBV15 and J usage is TRBJ2-2, with D hard to call. V was trimmed by 2 bases and J by 2 bases, leaving 9 bases between them. Germline loops: CDR1 LNHNV, CDR2 YYDKDF (reference sequence). The CDR3 loop spans 15 amino acids. The CDR3 region is CATSRFGENTGELFF. CDR3 DNA sequence: TGTGCCACCAGCAGATTTGGGGAAAACACCGGGGAGCTGTTTTTT. Based on the CDR3 plus reference TRBV15 and TRBJ2-2, the full variable domain is DAMVIQNPRYQVTQFGKPVTLSCSQTLNHNVMYWYQQKSSQAPKLLFHYYDKDFNNEADTPDNFQSRRPNTSFCFLDIRSPGLGDTAMYLCATSRFGENTGELFFGEGSRLTVL.

This clonotype occurred many times. The chain uses TRBV27 and TRBJ2-5; perhaps TRBD1 as D (6 bases). From germline, CDR1 is MNHEY and CDR2 SMNVEV (reference sequence). The V end lost 0 bases, the J end lost 7 bases, and 18 bases lay between the germline ends. The CDR3 contains 16 residues. CDR3 in amino acids: CASSLSGPIGGGTQYF. The CDR3 region has the DNA TGTGCCAGCAGTTTATCGGGGCCCATAGGGGGTGGGACCCAGTACTTC.

A note on this clonotype: A much larger clone differs by one base, so this may be a read error. This sequence joins TRBV7-2 and TRBJ1-3; D is ambiguous. There are 14 residues in the CDR3. The V gene's germline CDR1 is SGHTA and CDR2 FQGNSA. The CDR3 sequence is CACSPGLSGNTIYF. The DNA for the CDR3 is TGTGCCTGCAGCCCCGGCCTCTCTGGAAACACCATATATTTT.

Many counts were recorded for this clonotype. The chain has TRBV27 and TRBJ1-6; TRBD1 might be the D (5 bases). Trimming took 8 bases from V and 5 from J, leaving 13 bases between them. Germline V lookup: CDR1 MNHEY, CDR2 SMNVEV (reference sequence). This CDR3 comprises 14 residues. The CDR3 is CASGTGTDNSPLHF. The CDR3 nucleotides are TGTGCCAGCGGCACCGGGACGGATAATTCACCCCTCCACTTT.

There are many counts of this clonotype. V gene TRBV11-2 combines with J gene TRBJ2-7; no clear D. The V end was cut by 3 bases, the J end by 3 bases, with 9 bases between. The germline V gene has CDR1 SGHAT and CDR2 FQNNGV. The CDR3 covers 13 residues. The CDR3 here is CASSFSSNYEQYF. The CDR3 DNA sequence: TGTGCCAGCAGCTTTTCATCGAACTACGAGCAGTACTTC.

V is TRBV7-8 and J is TRBJ1-5; D gene uncertain. V was clipped by 2 bases and J by 10 bases, with 9 bases between them. Germline-derived CDR1 and CDR2 are SGHVS and FQNEAQ. CDR3 length: 12 residues. CDR3 sequence (DNA): TGTGCCAGCAGCTTAACGACTAGACCCCAGCATTTT. Its protein product is CASSLTTRPQHF.

In this sample, this clonotype turned up many times. The CDR3 nucleotides read TGTGCCAGCAGGGACAGTTTTGCAGAGACCCAGTACTTC. It codes for CASRDSFAETQYF. V gene TRBV28 combines with J gene TRBJ2-5, with D possibly being TRBD1 (6 bases). This CDR3 has 13 amino acids. Trimming removed 6 bases from V and 4 bases from J, with 12 bases in between. Germline loops: CDR1 MDHEN, CDR2 SYDVKM.

This clonotype was counted many times. The genes are TRBV7-9 and TRBJ2-2; the match to TRBD1 covers 7 bases. The CDR3 spans 15 residues. Germline values: CDR1 SEHNR, CDR2 FQNEAQ (reference sequence). The ends lost 8 bases at V and 5 bases at J; junction bases unmatched: 11. The chain's CDR3 is CASPIGTVNTGELFF. CDR3 nucleotide sequence: TGTGCCAGCCCAATCGGGACAGTTAATACCGGGGAGCTGTTTTTT. Using reference TRBV7-9 and TRBJ2-2 for the parts outside the CDR3, the full variable domain is DTGVSQNPRHKITKRGQNVTFRCDPISEHNRLYWYRQTLGQGPEFLTYFQNEAQLEKSRLLSDRFSAERPKGSFSTLEIQRTEQGDSAMYLCASPIGTVNTGELFFGEGSRLTVL.

Only a few counts were recorded for this clonotype. The V and J genes are TRBV20-1 and TRBJ2-5; 8 bases align to TRBD1. The junction had 6 bases not matched to a gene; V was cut back by 5 bases and J by 4 bases. The CDR3 extends over 13 amino acids. Germline loops: CDR1 DFQATT, CDR2 SNEGSKA (reference sequence). CDR3: CSAGQGGGETQYF. DNA for the CDR3: TGCAGTGCTGGACAGGGTGGCGGAGAGACCCAGTACTTC.

This clonotype was counted many times. V usage is TRBV7-8 and J usage is TRBJ2-7; D gene ambiguous. CDR1 is SGHVS and CDR2 is FQNEAQ in the germline V gene. The V and J ends lost 3 bases and 6 bases respectively, with 15 bases between them. CDR3 length equals 14 residues. CDR3 coding DNA: TGTGCCAGCAGCTTCGGTAAGGGTCTGGGCGAGCAGTACTTC. Its translation is CASSFGKGLGEQYF.

This clonotype was observed at least ten times. The CDR3 loop is CASSIHLRNTEAFF. The DNA of the CDR3 is TGTGCCAGTAGTATTCACCTCCGGAACACTGAAGCTTTCTTT. The rearrangement joins TRBV19 to TRBJ1-1; D is uncertain. Trimming pared 3 bases from V and 1 base from J, leaving 9 bases between. The length of the CDR3 is 14 residues. CDR1 and CDR2 (germline): LNHDA, SQIVND (reference sequence).

This clonotype was seen ten or more times. V and J are TRBV6-2 or TRBV6-3 and TRBJ2-7; 11 nucleotides line up with TRBD2. The length of the CDR3 is 15 residues. Germline CDR1 reads MNHEY; CDR2 reads SVGEGT. Trimming at V came to 0 bases and at J to 5 bases, leaving 3 bases not matched to a gene. CDR3: CASSYSRSGRDEQYF. The CDR3, as DNA: TGTGCCAGCAGTTACTCTCGTAGCGGGAGGGACGAGCAGTACTTC.

This clonotype was counted at least ten times. The chain carries TRBV6-1 and TRBJ1-1; D may be TRBD1 (6 bases). Trimming took 6 bases from V and 5 from J, leaving 13 bases between them. Germline CDR1 reads MNHNS; CDR2 reads SASEGT. The CDR3 loop spans 13 amino acids. This CDR3 is CASSGGAVTEAFF. CDR3 sequence (DNA): TGTGCCAGCAGCGGGGGGGCTGTGACTGAAGCTTTCTTT.

This chain connects TRBV4-2 to TRBJ2-2; 11 bases agree with TRBD2. The CDR3 has 16 residues. Germline-derived CDR1 and CDR2 are LGHNA and YNFKEQ. V trimming: 4 bases; J trimming: 7 bases; junction bases outside the gene matches: 8. The CDR3 region has the DNA TGTGCCAGCAGCCCGTTAGCGGGAGGGCTCGGCGGGGAGCTGTTTTTT. Protein: CASSPLAGGLGGELFF.

This clonotype appeared many times. A read error may be the cause here, since a much bigger clone is one base away. V gene TRBV28 combines with J gene TRBJ2-2; D not certain. The CDR3 spans 14 residues. The germline V and J ends were trimmed by 0 bases and 1 base, with 3 bases remaining between them. The germline gives CDR1 MDHEN, CDR2 SYDVKM. The CDR3, as DNA: TGTGCCAGCAGTTTATGGCAGAACACCGGGGAGCTGTTTTTT. Its protein is CASSLWQNTGELFF. The full variable domain, with the rest looked up from reference TRBV28 and TRBJ2-2, is DVKVTQSSRYLVKRTGEKVFLECVQDMDHENMFWYRQDPGLGLRLIYFSYDVKMKEKGDIPEGYSVSREKKERFSLILESASTNQTSMYLCASSLWQNTGELFFGEGSRLTVL.

This clonotype appeared many times. V is TRBV29-1 and J is TRBJ1-2; 8 nucleotides line up with TRBD1. V lost 5 bases to trimming and J lost 7 bases; unmatched junction nucleotides: 9. The CDR3 length is 13 residues. Germline CDR1 and CDR2: SQVTM and ANQGSEA. CDR3 in amino acids: CSVLLTGAGGYTF. The CDR3 region has the DNA TGCAGCGTTCTACTGACAGGGGCGGGTGGCTACACCTTC.

Many counts were recorded for this clonotype. The rearrangement links TRBV27 to TRBJ2-7, with 15 bases matching TRBD2. The V gene end was trimmed by 8 bases and the J gene end by 3 bases; junction bases not matched to a gene: 8. Germline values: CDR1 MNHEY, CDR2 SMNVEV (reference sequence). The CDR3 length is 16 residues. The CDR3 region has the DNA TGTGCCAGCGGACCCGGACTAGCGGGAGGGGGCTACGAGCAGTACTTC. It encodes CASGPGLAGGGYEQYF.

This clonotype was observed many times. The chain carries TRBV20-1 and TRBJ1-6; a weak D match, TRBD1 (5 bases). Germline V gives CDR1 DFQATT, CDR2 SNEGSKA (reference sequence). The CDR3 consists of 13 residues. Trimming pared 0 bases from V and 10 bases from J, leaving 10 bases between. CDR3 in DNA: TGCAGTGCTAGAGAACAGGATCGCTCACCCCTCCACTTT. Residues: CSAREQDRSPLHF.

This clonotype was counted between two and nine times. The J gene is TRBJ2-2, the V gene TRBV5-1; no clear D gene. Trimming took 3 bases from V and 7 from J, leaving 25 bases between them. Per germline, CDR1 SGHRS and CDR2 YFSETQ. This CDR3 region has 18 residues. Here the CDR3 reads CASSSPTDGQWLGGELFF. The CDR3 bases are TGCGCCAGCAGCTCGCCTACGGACGGGCAGTGGTTAGGCGGGGAGCTGTTTTTT.

With respect to this clonotype: A much larger clone sits a single nucleotide away, making a read error possible. This chain connects TRBV3-1 to TRBJ1-1; weak D call: TRBD1 (6 bases). The CDR3 is made up of 14 amino acids. Germline V gene lookup returns CDR1 LGHDT and CDR2 YNNKEL (reference sequence). CDR3 residues: CGSSQRSGTTEAFF. Written as DNA, the CDR3 is TGTGGCAGCAGCCAACGATCCGGGACAACTGAAGCTTTCTTT.